This entry describes one T cell receptor beta chain. The data stem from a study of cytomegalovirus exposure and HLA in healthy donors. It was with 60 Vbeta and 13 Jbeta primers that the PCR ran. In the authors' methods: In a later analysis, the count reached 80 million or so unique TCR beta chains, with roughly 12 million shared. Method: immunoSEQ multiplex PCR; TCRdb's copy keeps in-frame clones and lacks some. V and J calls and clone size come straight from that table; D and trimming were deduced from the DNA. Among under 70,000 clones listed, roughly 70% were seen once. Though probably carrying unrecorded immune exposures, donors were nominally healthy at sampling. The sample was PBMCs. This clonotype originated in a woman in her sixties or seventies in good health and CMV-seropositive.

The CDR3 loop reads CASKGGASGNTIYF. CDR3 coding DNA: TGTGCCAGCAAAGGTGGGGCGTCCGGAAACACCATATATTTT. The chain is built from TRBV2 and TRBJ1-3; D is possibly TRBD1 (5 bases). Trimming took off 7 bases at V and 4 bases at J, with 14 bases between the two ends. The germline V gene encodes CDR1 SNHLY and CDR2 FYNNEI. This CDR3 region has 14 residues.